The present T cell receptor (beta chain) was sequenced within a study of T cell responses to AZD1222 COVID-19 vaccine. Overall study results and limits: Clonal diversity was possibly underestimated, and the donors were mostly white British, with more females.

V trimming: 10 bases; J trimming: 4 bases; junction bases outside the gene matches: 4. The CDR3 consists of 12 residues. The germline V gene has CDR1 ENHRY and CDR2 SYGVKD. This table comes from immunoSEQ multiplex PCR, and its TCRdb copy is limited to in-frame clones, with some not included. The table records 150,000 or so clones, around 83% of them present only once. A word on this clone: Its antigen is still unknown.

This sequence was found in an adult in good health. The specimen comprised peripheral blood, sampled on day 0 of MenACWY control vaccination. The V gene is TRBV10-3, the J gene TRBJ2-5; 9 nucleotides match TRBD1. CDR3 residues: CATGTGRETQYF. CDR3 nucleotide sequence: TGTGCCACCGGGACAGGGCGAGAGACCCAGTACTTC.